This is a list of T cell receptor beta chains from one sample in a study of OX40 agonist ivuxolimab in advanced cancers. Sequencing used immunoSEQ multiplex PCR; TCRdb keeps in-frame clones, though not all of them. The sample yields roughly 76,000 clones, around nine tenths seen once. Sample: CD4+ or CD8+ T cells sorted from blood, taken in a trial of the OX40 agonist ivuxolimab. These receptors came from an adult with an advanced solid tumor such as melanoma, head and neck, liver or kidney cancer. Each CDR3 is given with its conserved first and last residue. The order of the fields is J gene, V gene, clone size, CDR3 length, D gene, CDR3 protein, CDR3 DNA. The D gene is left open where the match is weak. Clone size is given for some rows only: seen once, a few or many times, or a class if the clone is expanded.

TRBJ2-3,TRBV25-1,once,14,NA,CASAPGLAGDTQYF,TGTGCCAGCGCCCCCGGGCTAGCAGGAGATACGCAGTATTTT
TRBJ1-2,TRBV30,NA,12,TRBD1,CALGTGQYGYTF,TGTGCCCTGGGGACAGGTCAATATGGCTACACCTTC
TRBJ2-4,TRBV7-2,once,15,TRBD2,CASSPRRGGWYIQYF,TGTGCCAGCAGCCCCCGCCGGGGGGGTTGGTACATTCAGTACTTC
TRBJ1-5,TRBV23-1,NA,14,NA,CASRPAHGYQPQHF,TGCGCCAGCAGACCAGCCCATGGGTATCAGCCCCAGCATTTT
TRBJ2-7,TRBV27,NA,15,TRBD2,CASSVAGGPSYEQYF,TGTGCCAGCAGCGTAGCGGGAGGGCCCTCCTACGAGCAGTACTTC
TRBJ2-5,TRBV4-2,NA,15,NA,CASSQERLQWETQYF,TGTGCCAGCAGCCAAGAACGGTTGCAATGGGAGACCCAGTACTTC
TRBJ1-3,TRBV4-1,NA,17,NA,CASSRSATGTSGNTIYF,TGCGCCAGCAGCCGATCTGCAACAGGGACCTCTGGAAACACCATATATTTT
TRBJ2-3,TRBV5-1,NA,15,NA,CASSLAGGRIDTQYF,TGCGCCAGCAGCTTGGCCGGAGGTCGGATAGATACGCAGTATTTT
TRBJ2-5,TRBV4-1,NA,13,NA,CASSRGPPETQYF,TGCGCCAGCAGCCGAGGGCCCCCAGAGACCCAGTACTTC
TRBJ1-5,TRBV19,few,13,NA,CASSFARDQPQHF,TGTGCCAGTAGTTTCGCGAGGGACCAGCCCCAGCATTTT